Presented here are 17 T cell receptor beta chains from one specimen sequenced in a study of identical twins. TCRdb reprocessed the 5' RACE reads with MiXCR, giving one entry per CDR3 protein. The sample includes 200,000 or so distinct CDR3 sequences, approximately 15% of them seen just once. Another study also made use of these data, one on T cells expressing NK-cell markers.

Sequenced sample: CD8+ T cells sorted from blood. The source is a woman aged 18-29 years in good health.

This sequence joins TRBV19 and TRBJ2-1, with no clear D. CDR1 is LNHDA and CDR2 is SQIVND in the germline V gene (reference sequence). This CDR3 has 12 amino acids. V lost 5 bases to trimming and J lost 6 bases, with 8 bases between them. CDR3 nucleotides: TGTGCCAGTAGTTGGCGGCCCAATGAGCAGTTCTTC. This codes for CASSWRPNEQFF.

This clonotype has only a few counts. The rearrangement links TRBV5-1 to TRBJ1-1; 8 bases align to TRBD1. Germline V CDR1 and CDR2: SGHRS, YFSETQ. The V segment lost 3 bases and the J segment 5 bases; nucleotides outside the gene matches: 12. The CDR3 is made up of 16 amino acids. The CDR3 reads CASSSPGQAGETEAFF. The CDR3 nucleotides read TGCGCCAGCAGCTCACCGGGACAGGCGGGGGAGACTGAAGCTTTCTTT. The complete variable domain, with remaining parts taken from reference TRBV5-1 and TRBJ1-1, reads KAGVTQTPRYLIKTRGQQVTLSCSPISGHRSVSWYQQTPGQGLQFLFEYFSETQRNKGNFPGRFSGRQFSNSRSEMNVSTLELGDSALYLCASSSPGQAGETEAFFGQGTRLTVV.

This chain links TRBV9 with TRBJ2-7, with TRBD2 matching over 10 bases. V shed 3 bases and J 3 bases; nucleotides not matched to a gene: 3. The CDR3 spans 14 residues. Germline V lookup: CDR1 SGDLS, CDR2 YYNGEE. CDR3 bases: TGTGCCAGCAGCGGGACTAGCGGATTCTACGAGCAGTACTTC. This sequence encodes CASSGTSGFYEQYF.

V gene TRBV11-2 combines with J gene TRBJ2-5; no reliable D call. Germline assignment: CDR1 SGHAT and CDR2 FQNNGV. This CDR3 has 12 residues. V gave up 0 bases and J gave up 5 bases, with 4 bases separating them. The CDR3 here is CASSLDPETQYF. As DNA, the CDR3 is TGTGCCAGCAGCTTAGATCCTGAGACCCAGTACTTC.

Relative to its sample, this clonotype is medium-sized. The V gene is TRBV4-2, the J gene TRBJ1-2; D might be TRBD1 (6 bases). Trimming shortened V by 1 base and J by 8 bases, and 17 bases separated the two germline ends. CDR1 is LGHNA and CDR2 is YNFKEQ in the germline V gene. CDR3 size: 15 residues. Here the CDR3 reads CASSQVGTGAQGYTF. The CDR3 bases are TGTGCCAGCAGCCAAGTCGGTACGGGGGCCCAAGGCTACACCTTC.

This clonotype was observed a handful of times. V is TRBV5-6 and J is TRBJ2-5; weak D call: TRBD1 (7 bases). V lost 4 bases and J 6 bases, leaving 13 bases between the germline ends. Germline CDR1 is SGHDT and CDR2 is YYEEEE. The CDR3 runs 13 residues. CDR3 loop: CASSQGGWKTQYF. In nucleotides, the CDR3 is TGTGCCAGCAGCCAGGGGGGCTGGAAGACCCAGTACTTC.

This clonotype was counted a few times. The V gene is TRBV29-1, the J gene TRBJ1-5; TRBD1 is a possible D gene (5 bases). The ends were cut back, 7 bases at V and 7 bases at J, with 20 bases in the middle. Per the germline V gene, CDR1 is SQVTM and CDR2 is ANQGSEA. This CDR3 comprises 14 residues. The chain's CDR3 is CSAAAGPGKQPQHF. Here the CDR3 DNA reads TGCAGCGCTGCGGCGGGACCAGGGAAACAGCCCCAGCATTTT. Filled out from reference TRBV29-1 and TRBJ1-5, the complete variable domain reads SAVISQKPSRDICQRGTSLTIQCQVDSQVTMMFWYRQQPGQSLTLIATANQGSEATYESGFVIDKFPISRPNLTFSTLTVSNMSPEDSSIYLCSAAAGPGKQPQHFGDGTRLSIL.

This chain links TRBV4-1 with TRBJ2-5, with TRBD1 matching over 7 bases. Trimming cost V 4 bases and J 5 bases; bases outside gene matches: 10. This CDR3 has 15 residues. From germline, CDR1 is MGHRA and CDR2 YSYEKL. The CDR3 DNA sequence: TGCGCCAGCAGCCCTCGACAGGGAAAGGAGGAGACCCAGTACTTC. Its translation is CASSPRQGKEETQYF.

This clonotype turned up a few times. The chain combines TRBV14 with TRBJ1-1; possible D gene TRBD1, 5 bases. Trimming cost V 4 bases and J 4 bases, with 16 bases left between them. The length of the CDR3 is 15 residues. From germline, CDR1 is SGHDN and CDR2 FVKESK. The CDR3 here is CASSRPGMGSTEAFF. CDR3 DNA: TGTGCCAGCAGCCGGCCAGGGATGGGGAGCACTGAAGCTTTCTTT.

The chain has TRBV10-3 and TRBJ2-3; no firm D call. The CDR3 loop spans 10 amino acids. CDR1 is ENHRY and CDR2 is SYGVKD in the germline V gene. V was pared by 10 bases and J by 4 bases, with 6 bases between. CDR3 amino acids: CATGADTQYF. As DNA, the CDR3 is TGTGCCACAGGCGCAGATACGCAGTATTTT.

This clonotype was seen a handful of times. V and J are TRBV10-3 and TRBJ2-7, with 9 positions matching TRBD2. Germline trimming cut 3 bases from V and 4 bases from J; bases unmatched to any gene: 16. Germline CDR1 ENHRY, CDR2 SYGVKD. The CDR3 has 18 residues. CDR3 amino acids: CAISDPLGEGTSLYEQYF. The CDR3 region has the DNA TGTGCCATCAGTGATCCACTTGGGGAGGGGACTAGCCTTTACGAGCAGTACTTC.

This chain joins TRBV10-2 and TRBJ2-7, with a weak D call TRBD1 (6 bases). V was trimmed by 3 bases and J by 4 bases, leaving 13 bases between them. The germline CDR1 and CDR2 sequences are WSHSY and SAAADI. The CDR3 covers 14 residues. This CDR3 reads CASSDDPGEYEQYF. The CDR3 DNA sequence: TGCGCCAGCAGTGACGACCCAGGGGAATACGAGCAGTACTTC.

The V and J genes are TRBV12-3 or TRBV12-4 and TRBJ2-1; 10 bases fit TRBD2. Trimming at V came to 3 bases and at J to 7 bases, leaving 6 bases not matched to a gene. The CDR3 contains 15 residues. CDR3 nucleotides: TGTGCCAGCAGTTTGGTACTAGCGGGATGGAATGAGCAGTTCTTC. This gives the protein CASSLVLAGWNEQFF.

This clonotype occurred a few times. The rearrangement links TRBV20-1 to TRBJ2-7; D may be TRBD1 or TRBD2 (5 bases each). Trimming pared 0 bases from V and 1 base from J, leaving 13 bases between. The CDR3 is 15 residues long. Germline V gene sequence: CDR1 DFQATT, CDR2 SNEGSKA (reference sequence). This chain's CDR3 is CSARDLWGSSYEQYF. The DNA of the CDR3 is TGCAGTGCTAGAGATCTTTGGGGGAGTTCCTACGAGCAGTACTTC.

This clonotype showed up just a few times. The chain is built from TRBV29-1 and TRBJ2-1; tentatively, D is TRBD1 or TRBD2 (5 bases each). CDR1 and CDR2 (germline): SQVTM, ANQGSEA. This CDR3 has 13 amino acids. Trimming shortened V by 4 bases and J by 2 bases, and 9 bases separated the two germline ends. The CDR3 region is CSVGETAYNEQFF. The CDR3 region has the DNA TGCAGCGTTGGGGAGACAGCCTACAATGAGCAGTTCTTC.

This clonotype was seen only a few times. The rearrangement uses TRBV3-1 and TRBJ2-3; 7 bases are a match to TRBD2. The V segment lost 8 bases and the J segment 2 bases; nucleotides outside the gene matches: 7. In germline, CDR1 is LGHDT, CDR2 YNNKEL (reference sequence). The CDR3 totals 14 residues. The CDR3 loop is CASAGAGVTDTQYF. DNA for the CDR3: TGTGCCAGCGCCGGGGCGGGAGTCACAGATACGCAGTATTTT.

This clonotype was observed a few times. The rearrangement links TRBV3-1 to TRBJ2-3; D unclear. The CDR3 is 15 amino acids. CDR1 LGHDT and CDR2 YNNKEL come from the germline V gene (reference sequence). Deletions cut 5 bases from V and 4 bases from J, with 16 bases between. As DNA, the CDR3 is TGTGCCAGCAGCTCGACCTTTAGAGGCGCAGATACGCAGTATTTT. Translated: CASSSTFRGADTQYF.